These 18 T cell receptor beta chains originate from one sample sequenced in a study of T cells after yellow fever vaccination. MiXCR, run by TCRdb on the 5' RACE reads, gives a single entry per CDR3 protein. The repertoire holds 550,000 or so distinct CDR3 sequences, with less than 20% as singletons. The specimen was PBMCs, collected 15 days after the yellow fever booster vaccination. Source of these receptors: a man aged 30 to 39 who received the YFV17D yellow fever vaccine.

This clonotype was observed a handful of times. The chain links TRBV18 to TRBJ2-5; TRBD2 aligns across 10 bases. CDR3 length: 14 residues. V shed 3 bases and J 5 bases; nucleotides not matched to a gene: 3. Germline V gene data show CDR1 as KGHSH and CDR2 as LQKENI. CDR3: CASSPLAGAETQYF. In DNA form, the CDR3 reads TGTGCCAGCTCACCCCTAGCGGGAGCCGAGACCCAGTACTTC.

The rearrangement uses TRBV7-2 and TRBJ2-1; tentatively, D is TRBD1 or TRBD2 (6 bases each). The germline V and J ends were trimmed by 8 bases and 9 bases, with 14 bases remaining between them. This CDR3 contains 12 residues. Germline values: CDR1 SGHTA, CDR2 FQGNSA. The CDR3 sequence: CASSPQGGEQFF. The DNA for the CDR3 is TGTGCCAGCTCCCCACAGGGAGGTGAGCAGTTCTTC.

J is TRBJ2-2 and V is TRBV11-3; tentatively, D is TRBD2 (7 bases). Trimming took off 6 bases at V and 4 bases at J, with 21 bases between the two ends. CDR3 length equals 17 residues. The germline CDR1 and CDR2 sequences are SGHNT and YENEEA. The DNA for the CDR3 is TGTGCCAGCAGTTCCGGGGGGCAGCGGGGCACCACCGGGGAGCTGTTTTTT. Translation: CASSSGGQRGTTGELFF.

The rearrangement links TRBV20-1 to TRBJ2-5; 7 bases fit TRBD1. There are 12 residues in the CDR3. V was clipped by 5 bases and J by 5 bases; unmatched bases: 5. Germline-derived CDR1 and CDR2 are DFQATT and SNEGSKA (reference sequence). The CDR3 loop is CSAPDRAETQYF. The CDR3, as DNA: TGCAGTGCTCCCGACAGGGCGGAGACCCAGTACTTC.

This clonotype was recorded a few times. The chain employs TRBV11-2 and TRBJ2-2; D is unresolved. Germline loops: CDR1 SGHAT, CDR2 FQNNGV. CDR3 size: 15 residues. Between the trimmed V and J ends, which lost 1 base and 6 bases, there was a span of 12 bases. The CDR3 protein is CASSLGVRVPGELFF. In nucleotides, the CDR3 is TGTGCCAGCAGCTTAGGGGTGAGAGTACCCGGGGAGCTGTTTTTT.

The rearrangement links TRBV7-2 to TRBJ1-1; possibly TRBD1 for D (5 bases). This CDR3 region has 14 residues. Trimming removed 4 bases at V and 6 bases at J, with 15 bases between. Per the germline V gene, CDR1 is SGHTA and CDR2 is FQGNSA. The CDR3 here is CASSSYPGGSEAFF. The CDR3 DNA reads as TGTGCCAGCAGCTCATACCCGGGGGGGTCTGAAGCTTTCTTT.

This clonotype was picked up a small number of times. V gene TRBV6-2 or TRBV6-3 combines with J gene TRBJ2-1, with D unclear. V was trimmed by 7 bases and J by 6 bases, leaving 16 bases between them. Germline CDR1 reads MNHEY; CDR2 reads SVGEGT. The CDR3 is 14 amino acids. Here the CDR3 reads CASKSPGGSNEQFF. As DNA, the CDR3 is TGTGCCAGCAAATCCCCCGGTGGAAGCAATGAGCAGTTCTTC.

This clonotype was observed a handful of times. This chain connects TRBV6-2 or TRBV6-3 to TRBJ2-2; D is possibly TRBD1 (6 bases). Germline lookup yields CDR1 MNHEY and CDR2 SVGEGT. The CDR3 extends over 17 amino acids. Deletions cut 2 bases from V and 1 base from J, with 14 bases between. The DNA of the CDR3 is TGTGCCAGCAGTTACCTCCTTGGGGGCTGGAACACCGGGGAGCTGTTTTTT. Translated, it gives CASSYLLGGWNTGELFF.

The rearrangement links TRBV11-2 to TRBJ2-7; the match to TRBD2 covers 9 bases. The CDR3 has 16 residues. The germline gives CDR1 SGHAT, CDR2 FQNNGV. Trimming cost V 5 bases and J 4 bases; bases outside gene matches: 12. CDR3 protein: CASSLGRLAELYEQYF. In DNA form, the CDR3 reads TGTGCCAGCAGCCTTGGACGACTAGCGGAGTTATACGAGCAGTACTTC. The full variable domain, completed using reference TRBV11-2 and TRBJ2-7, is EAGVAQSPRYKIIEKRQSVAFWCNPISGHATLYWYQQILGQGPKLLIQFQNNGVVDDSQLPKDRFSAERLKGVDSTLKIQPAKLEDSAVYLCASSLGRLAELYEQYFGPGTRLTVT.

This clonotype was counted at least ten times. The V call is TRBV5-1, the J call TRBJ2-7; D is uncertain. V lost 4 bases and J 3 bases, leaving 11 bases between the germline ends. The CDR3 loop spans 13 amino acids. Germline V gives CDR1 SGHRS, CDR2 YFSETQ. The CDR3 DNA follows: TGCGCCAGCAGCGATGGAAGACACTACGAGCAGTACTTC. Its protein is CASSDGRHYEQYF. Combining the CDR3 with reference TRBV5-1 and TRBJ2-7 gives the whole variable domain KAGVTQTPRYLIKTRGQQVTLSCSPISGHRSVSWYQQTPGQGLQFLFEYFSETQRNKGNFPGRFSGRQFSNSRSEMNVSTLELGDSALYLCASSDGRHYEQYFGPGTRLTVT.

In its sample, this clonotype was seen many times. The CDR3 nucleotides are TGTGCCAGCAGATCCGGGACTAGCGAGTTCCTGACAGATACGCAGTATTTT. It yields the protein CASRSGTSEFLTDTQYF. V and J are TRBV7-2 and TRBJ2-3; 10 bases align to TRBD2. The trim removed 6 bases at V and 3 bases at J, leaving 12 bases unmatched. Germline values: CDR1 SGHTA, CDR2 FQGNSA. The CDR3 extends over 17 amino acids.

Only a few counts were recorded for this clonotype. This rearrangement joins TRBV11-2 to TRBJ2-3, with 9 bases identical to TRBD2. The germline gives CDR1 SGHAT, CDR2 FQNNGV. The CDR3 length is 17 residues. V shed 0 bases, J shed 2 bases, and the junction held 6 bases outside the gene matches. The CDR3 sequence is CASSLEGGRVHTDTQYF. The CDR3 DNA follows: TGTGCCAGCAGCTTAGAAGGCGGGAGGGTCCACACAGATACGCAGTATTTT.

This clonotype was observed a handful of times. V usage is TRBV15 and J usage is TRBJ2-5, with D possibly matching TRBD1 (6 bases). The V gene lost 3 bases and the J gene lost 4 bases, with 21 bases spanning the gap. The CDR3 runs to 17 residues. Germline V CDR1 and CDR2: LNHNV, YYDKDF (reference sequence). CDR3 sequence: CATSRRIQRGFSETQYF. The CDR3 nucleotides read TGTGCCACCAGCAGGAGGATCCAAAGGGGGTTCTCAGAGACCCAGTACTTC.

This clonotype has a handful of counts. The V call is TRBV5-1, the J call TRBJ1-4; D is ambiguous. This CDR3 is 14 amino acids long. Trimming took 0 bases from V and 7 from J, leaving 10 bases between them. Germline V lookup: CDR1 SGHRS, CDR2 YFSETQ. CDR3 DNA: TGCGCCAGCAGCTTGGACGGATGGGGTGAAAAACTGTTTTTT. Translation gives CASSLDGWGEKLFF.

This clonotype was picked up a small number of times. The chain carries TRBV5-1 and TRBJ2-3; no reliable D call. The CDR3 runs to 15 residues. The germline V gene has CDR1 SGHRS and CDR2 YFSETQ. V dropped 0 bases and J dropped 4 bases, with 12 bases sitting between them. CDR3: CASSLANGPADTQYF. The DNA for the CDR3 is TGCGCCAGCAGCTTGGCTAATGGGCCCGCAGATACGCAGTATTTT.

This clonotype was counted a few times. The V call is TRBV5-1, the J call TRBJ2-7; TRBD1 matches at 12 bases. The trim removed 4 bases at V and 2 bases at J, leaving 7 bases unmatched. Germline CDR1 SGHRS, CDR2 YFSETQ. This CDR3 spans 16 amino acids. CDR3 amino acids: CASSVARDRGPYEQYF. As DNA, the CDR3 is TGCGCCAGCAGCGTAGCCCGGGACAGGGGGCCCTACGAGCAGTACTTC.

The rearrangement joins TRBV20-1 to TRBJ1-1; D is uncertain. V gave up 3 bases and J gave up 1 base, with 9 bases separating them. The germline V gene has CDR1 DFQATT and CDR2 SNEGSKA (reference sequence). The CDR3 totals 13 residues. The CDR3 DNA follows: TGCAGTGCTAGTCTATTTGGGAACACTGAAGCTTTCTTT. Translation gives CSASLFGNTEAFF.

This clonotype was observed a handful of times. The chain is built from TRBV7-9 and TRBJ2-1; a possible D gene is TRBD2 (6 bases). There are 14 residues in the CDR3. Between the trimmed V and J ends, which lost 5 bases and 9 bases, there was a span of 17 bases. Germline V CDR1 and CDR2: SEHNR, FQNEAQ (reference sequence). The CDR3 loop reads CASSRIRETGEQFF. The CDR3 bases are TGTGCCAGCAGCCGAATCCGGGAGACCGGTGAGCAGTTCTTC.